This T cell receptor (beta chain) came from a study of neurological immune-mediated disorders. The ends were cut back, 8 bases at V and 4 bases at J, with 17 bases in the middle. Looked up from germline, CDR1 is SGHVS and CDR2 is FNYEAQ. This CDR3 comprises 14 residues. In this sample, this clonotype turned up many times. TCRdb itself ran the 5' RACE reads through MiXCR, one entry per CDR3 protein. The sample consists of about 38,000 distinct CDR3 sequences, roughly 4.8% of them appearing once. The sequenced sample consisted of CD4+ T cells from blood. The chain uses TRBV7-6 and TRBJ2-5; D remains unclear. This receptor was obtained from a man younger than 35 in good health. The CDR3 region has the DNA TGTGCCAGCTCCCCCCAGACATTGACAGAGACCCAGTACTTC. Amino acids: CASSPQTLTETQYF. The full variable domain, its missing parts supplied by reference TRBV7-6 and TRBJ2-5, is GAGVSQSPRYKVTKRGQDVALRCDPISGHVSLYWYRQALGQGPEFLTYFNYEAQQDKSGLPNDRFSAERPEGSISTLTIQRTEQRDSAMYRCASSPQTLTETQYFGPGTRLLVL.